A single sample gave rise to the 20 T cell receptor beta chains below, sequenced in a study of human T cells and chemical hapten exposure. MiXCR was run by TCRdb on the RACE reads, yielding one entry per CDR3 protein. The sample gives 300,000 to 350,000 distinct CDR3 sequences, approximately 6.9% of which show up once; approximately 8% is in the top ten. This sample's time point: patch test 1, 2 weeks after DPC sensitization. The treatment: therapeutic diphenylcyclopropenone sensitization with weekly scalp DPC. The specimen comprised whole blood, sampled in connection with sensitization to the hapten diphenylcyclopropenone (DPC). Receptor source: a woman between 18 and 29 years old with alopecia areata. Some clones in this sample may be carry-over from other donors' samples.

This clonotype was detected a few times. The J gene is TRBJ1-5, the V gene TRBV12-3 or TRBV12-4, with D possibly being TRBD1 (5 bases). The CDR3 length is 14 residues. The ends were cut back, 2 bases at V and 6 bases at J, with 11 bases in the middle. The CDR3 loop reads CASSLSAGFQPQHF. In nucleotides, the CDR3 is TGTGCCAGCAGTTTATCAGCAGGGTTTCAGCCCCAGCATTTT.

This clonotype was found a few times. The chain uses TRBV29-1 and TRBJ1-4; 9 bases match TRBD1. The CDR3 contains 15 residues. Per the germline V gene, CDR1 is SQVTM and CDR2 is ANQGSEA. V shed 4 bases and J 8 bases; nucleotides not matched to a gene: 11. CDR3 sequence: CSVVSGTGGREKLFF. CDR3 sequence (DNA): TGCAGCGTTGTCTCGGGAACAGGGGGCCGCGAAAAACTGTTTTTT.

This clonotype occurred many times. This chain connects TRBV4-3 to TRBJ1-1, with D hard to call. Germline V gene data show CDR1 as LGHNA and CDR2 as YSLEER. The germline V and J ends were trimmed by 3 bases and 7 bases, with 18 bases remaining between them. CDR3 length: 15 amino acids. CDR3 in DNA: TGCGCCAGCAGCCAGTGGGGAGGATTGATCGTTGAAGCTTTCTTT. Translation: CASSQWGGLIVEAFF.

The gene calls are TRBV14 and TRBJ2-7; no reliable D call. CDR1 is SGHDN, CDR2 FVKESK, per germline. Trimming stripped 4 bases from V and 3 bases from J, with 22 bases between. The CDR3 runs 17 residues. The chain's CDR3 is CASSRNLGTRALYEQYF. For the CDR3, the DNA is TGTGCCAGCAGCCGCAATTTGGGAACCCGGGCCCTCTACGAGCAGTACTTC.

The chain combines TRBV20-1 with TRBJ2-7; D unclear. The germline gives CDR1 DFQATT, CDR2 SNEGSKA (reference sequence). Trimming removed 8 bases at V and 2 bases at J, with 19 bases between. The CDR3 spans 14 residues. For the CDR3, the DNA is TGCAGTCCTTCCAAACGGGCATATGCCTACGAGCAGTACTTC. As protein: CSPSKRAYAYEQYF.

This clonotype was counted only a few times. J is TRBJ2-7 and V is TRBV25-1; 7 bases line up with TRBD1. J was trimmed by 5 bases and V by 3 bases; bases with no gene match: 7. This CDR3 comprises 14 residues. Germline V lookup: CDR1 MGHDK, CDR2 SYGVNS. CDR3 region: CASSEPTGSDEQYF. The CDR3 region has the DNA TGTGCCAGCAGTGAGCCGACAGGGTCGGACGAGCAGTACTTC.

This chain connects TRBV4-1 to TRBJ2-7; D gene ambiguous. Trimming left V 0 bases short and J 1 base short, with 19 bases between. Germline V lookup: CDR1 MGHRA, CDR2 YSYEKL. The CDR3 is made up of 18 amino acids. The CDR3 protein is CASSQERSGRDISYEQYF. In nucleotides, the CDR3 is TGCGCCAGCAGCCAAGAAAGATCGGGTCGAGACATATCCTACGAGCAGTACTTC.

The V gene is TRBV3-1, the J gene TRBJ1-1, with TRBD1 matching 7 bases. V was clipped by 0 bases and J by 1 base; unmatched bases: 8. The CDR3 extends over 17 amino acids. Germline V CDR1 and CDR2: LGHDT, YNNKEL (reference sequence). The CDR3 DNA follows: TGTGCCAGCAGCCAAGAGTTCCAGGACAGGTGGAACACTGAAGCTTTCTTT. It specifies CASSQEFQDRWNTEAFF.

This clonotype has ten or more counts. The V gene is TRBV9, the J gene TRBJ2-7; a possible D gene is TRBD2 (7 bases). The CDR3 runs to 15 residues. The V end lost 0 bases, the J end lost 2 bases, and 12 bases lay between the germline ends. The germline CDR1 and CDR2 sequences are SGDLS and YYNGEE. DNA of the CDR3: TGTGCCAGCAGCGTAGGGGAGGGGGGAACCTACGAGCAGTACTTC. Protein product: CASSVGEGGTYEQYF.

This clonotype came up many times. J is TRBJ2-1 and V is TRBV4-3; D remains ambiguous. CDR1 is LGHNA, CDR2 YSLEER, per germline. V was pared by 0 bases and J by 8 bases, with 11 bases between. The CDR3 has 14 amino acids. CDR3 DNA: TGCGCCAGCAGCCAAGAAGCTGTGGGCGATGAGCAGTTCTTC. This gives the protein CASSQEAVGDEQFF.

This clonotype was observed at least ten times. The chain recombines TRBV4-2 with TRBJ2-1, with 9 positions matching TRBD2. Germline values: CDR1 LGHNA, CDR2 YNFKEQ. Trimming removed 1 base from V and 8 bases from J; junction bases left unmatched: 15. There are 18 residues in the CDR3. The CDR3 sequence is CASSQVEGAGGGPDEQFF. CDR3 in DNA: TGTGCCAGCAGCCAAGTAGAGGGAGCGGGGGGCGGACCTGATGAGCAGTTCTTC.

This clonotype was seen at least ten times. The CDR3 DNA follows: TGTGCCAGCAGCCCTAGCCCTAGTACCCAACACAATGAGCAGTTCTTC. Residues: CASSPSPSTQHNEQFF. The V and J genes are TRBV7-6 and TRBJ2-1, with D possibly matching TRBD2 (5 bases). The CDR3 totals 16 residues. The germline gives CDR1 SGHVS, CDR2 FNYEAQ. With 5 bases removed from V and 5 bases from J, the gap between germline ends came to 19 bases.

In its sample, this clonotype was seen many times. J is TRBJ1-5 and V is TRBV4-3; 7 nucleotides line up with TRBD1. This CDR3 is built from 15 residues. CDR1 and CDR2 (germline): LGHNA, YSLEER. V lost 0 bases to trimming and J lost 7 bases; unmatched junction nucleotides: 6. The CDR3 DNA is TGCGCCAGCAGCCAAGATAAGGGGGCACAACAGCCCCAGCATTTT. Protein sequence: CASSQDKGAQQPQHF.

This clonotype has ten or more counts. The J gene is TRBJ2-3, the V gene TRBV4-3; D not resolved. The germline V and J ends were trimmed by 0 bases and 10 bases, with 11 bases remaining between them. The CDR3 spans 13 residues. Germline-derived CDR1 and CDR2 are LGHNA and YSLEER. The CDR3: CASSQEGPPPQYF. The CDR3 coding sequence is TGCGCCAGCAGCCAAGAAGGACCACCGCCGCAGTATTTT.

This clonotype occurred a few times. J is TRBJ2-5 and V is TRBV7-2; D is undetermined. The V and J ends lost 4 bases and 4 bases respectively, with 10 bases between them. Germline V CDR1 and CDR2: SGHTA, FQGNSA. The CDR3 runs to 13 residues. The CDR3 loop reads CASSSARGETQYF. CDR3 sequence (DNA): TGTGCCAGCAGCTCAGCGAGAGGAGAGACCCAGTACTTC.

This clonotype was counted ten times or more. The chain links TRBV27 to TRBJ2-1; possibly TRBD1 for D (5 bases). The CDR3 spans 16 residues. Germline values: CDR1 MNHEY, CDR2 SMNVEV (reference sequence). With 6 bases removed from V and 3 bases from J, the gap between germline ends came to 18 bases. This CDR3 reads CASRPQGVTNYNEQFF. The CDR3 DNA reads TGTGCCAGCAGACCCCAAGGGGTCACGAACTACAATGAGCAGTTCTTC.

The V and J genes are TRBV28 and TRBJ2-3; 13 positions match TRBD2. The V and J ends lost 2 bases and 2 bases, in that order; junction bases with no gene match: 13. The CDR3 runs 20 residues. The germline gives CDR1 MDHEN, CDR2 SYDVKM. This CDR3 is CASSLGGGLAGNVVTDTQYF. DNA of the CDR3: TGTGCCAGCAGTTTAGGCGGGGGACTAGCGGGGAACGTAGTCACAGATACGCAGTATTTT.

This clonotype turned up a few times. This chain connects TRBV28 to TRBJ1-1; 8 bases fit TRBD1. The CDR3 is 16 amino acids. CDR1 is MDHEN and CDR2 is SYDVKM in the germline V gene. Unmatched junction bases numbered 9, after V lost 1 base and J lost 5 bases. The CDR3 reads CASSLYGQGIGTEAFF. DNA of the CDR3: TGTGCCAGCAGTTTATACGGACAGGGAATAGGGACTGAAGCTTTCTTT. The full variable domain, its missing parts supplied by reference TRBV28 and TRBJ1-1, is DVKVTQSSRYLVKRTGEKVFLECVQDMDHENMFWYRQDPGLGLRLIYFSYDVKMKEKGDIPEGYSVSREKKERFSLILESASTNQTSMYLCASSLYGQGIGTEAFFGQGTRLTVV.

In this sample, this clonotype turned up many times. The V and J genes are TRBV5-1 and TRBJ2-3, with 12 bases aligning to TRBD2. The ends lost 0 bases at V and 4 bases at J; junction bases unmatched: 3. Germline V CDR1 and CDR2: SGHRS, YFSETQ. The CDR3 covers 16 residues. DNA for the CDR3: TGCGCCAGCAGCTTGGAACTAGCGGGGGGACCAGATACGCAGTATTTT. It specifies CASSLELAGGPDTQYF.

This clonotype was recorded a few times. This chain joins TRBV28 and TRBJ1-5; TRBD1 matches at 12 bases. CDR1 and CDR2 from the germline V gene are MDHEN and SYDVKM. Trimming cost V 3 bases and J 6 bases; bases outside gene matches: 9. The CDR3 length is 17 residues. The CDR3 reads CASSFVRDRGPGQPQHF. The CDR3 nucleotides are TGTGCCAGCAGTTTCGTCCGGGACAGGGGGCCTGGTCAGCCCCAGCATTTT.